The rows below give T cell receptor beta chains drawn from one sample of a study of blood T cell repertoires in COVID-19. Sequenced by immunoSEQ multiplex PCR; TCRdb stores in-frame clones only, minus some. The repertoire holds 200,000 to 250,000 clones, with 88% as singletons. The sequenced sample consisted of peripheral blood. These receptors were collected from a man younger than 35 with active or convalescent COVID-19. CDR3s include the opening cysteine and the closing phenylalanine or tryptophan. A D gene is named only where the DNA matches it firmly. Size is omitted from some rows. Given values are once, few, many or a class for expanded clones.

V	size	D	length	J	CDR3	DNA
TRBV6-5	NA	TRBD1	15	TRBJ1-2	CASSYSKGANYGYTF	TGTGCCAGCAGTTACTCGAAGGGGGCGAACTATGGCTACACCTTC
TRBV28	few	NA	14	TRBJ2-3	CASSFSGRRDTQYF	TGTGCCAGCAGTTTCTCGGGGAGAAGGGATACGCAGTATTTT
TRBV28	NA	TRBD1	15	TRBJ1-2	CASSSGTGANYGYTF	TGTGCCAGCAGTTCTGGGACAGGGGCGAACTATGGCTACACCTTC
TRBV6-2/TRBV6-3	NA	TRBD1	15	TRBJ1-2	CASSKDRPANYGYTF	TGTGCCAGCAGTAAGGACAGGCCAGCTAACTATGGCTACACCTTC
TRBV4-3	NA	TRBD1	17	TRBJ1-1	CASSRSRAGTVNTEAFF	TGCGCCAGCAGCCGCAGCCGGGCCGGGACAGTCAACACTGAAGCTTTCTTT
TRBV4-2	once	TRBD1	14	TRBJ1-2	CASSQGDRFSGYTF	TGTGCCAGCAGCCAGGGGGACAGGTTCAGTGGCTACACCTTC
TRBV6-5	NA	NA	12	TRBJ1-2	CASSLDTYGYTF	TGTGCCAGCAGCTTAGACACGTATGGCTACACCTTC
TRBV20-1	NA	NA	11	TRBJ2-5	CSAPSGETQYF	TGCAGTGCCCCGAGCGGGGAGACCCAGTACTTC
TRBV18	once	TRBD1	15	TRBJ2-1	CASSPIGTGLDEQFF	TGTGCCAGCTCACCAATCGGGACAGGGTTAGATGAGCAGTTCTTC
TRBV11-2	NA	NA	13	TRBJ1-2	CASSPSTVGGYTF	TGTGCCAGCAGCCCTTCAACAGTTGGAGGCTACACCTTC
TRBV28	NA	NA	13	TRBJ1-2	CASSLGGNYGYTF	TGTGCCAGCAGTTTAGGAGGGAACTATGGCTACACCTTC
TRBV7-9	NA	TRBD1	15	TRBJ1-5	CASSLAPRDRAPQHF	TGTGCCAGCAGCTTAGCCCCCCGGGACAGGGCGCCCCAGCATTTT
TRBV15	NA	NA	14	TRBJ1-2	CATSPRASNYGYTF	TGTGCCACCAGTCCGCGAGCCTCCAACTATGGCTACACCTTC
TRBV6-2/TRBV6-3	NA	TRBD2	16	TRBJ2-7	CASSPLVSAGAYEQYF	TGTGCCAGCAGTCCCCTGGTCTCAGCGGGAGCCTACGAGCAGTACTTC
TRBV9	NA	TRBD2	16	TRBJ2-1	CASSVVNGRATNEQFF	TGTGCCAGCAGCGTAGTTAACGGGAGGGCCACAAATGAGCAGTTCTTC
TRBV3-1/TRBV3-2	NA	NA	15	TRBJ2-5	CASSHPLVGHETQYF	TGTGCCAGCAGCCACCCCCTGGTGGGGCACGAGACCCAGTACTTC
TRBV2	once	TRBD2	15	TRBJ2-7	CASSLTSGKGNEQYF	TGTGCCAGCAGTCTGACTAGCGGGAAAGGCAACGAGCAGTACTTC
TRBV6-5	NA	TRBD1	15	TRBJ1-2	CASSYSASGGYGYTF	TGTGCCAGCAGTTACTCGGCGTCAGGGGGGTATGGCTACACCTTC
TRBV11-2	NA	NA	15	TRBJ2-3	CASSPALAGADTQYF	TGTGCCAGCAGCCCTGCCCTAGCCGGGGCAGATACGCAGTATTTT
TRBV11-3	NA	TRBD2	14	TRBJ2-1	CASEREGSYNEQFF	TGTGCCAGTGAGCGGGAGGGCTCCTACAATGAGCAGTTCTTC
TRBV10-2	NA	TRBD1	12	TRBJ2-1	CASRTGENEQFF	TGCGCCAGTAGGACAGGGGAGAATGAGCAGTTCTTC
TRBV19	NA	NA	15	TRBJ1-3	CASPWEADSGNTIYF	TGTGCCAGTCCCTGGGAGGCGGACTCTGGAAACACCATATATTTT
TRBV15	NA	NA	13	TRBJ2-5	CATSRLLQETQYF	TGTGCCACCAGCAGGCTTCTACAAGAGACCCAGTACTTC
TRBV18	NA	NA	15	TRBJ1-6	CASSPQGQGTKPLHF	TGTGCCAGCTCACCCCAGGGGCAGGGGACGAAACCCCTCCACTTT
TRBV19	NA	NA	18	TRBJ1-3	CASSRDSGWGSAGNTIYF	TGTGCCAGTAGCAGAGACAGTGGCTGGGGATCGGCTGGAAACACCATATATTTT
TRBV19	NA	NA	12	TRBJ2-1	CASSIMGGLSFF	TGTGCCAGTAGTATTATGGGAGGCCTGTCGTTCTTC
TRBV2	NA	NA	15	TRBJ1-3	CASSGGGAYGNTIYF	TGTGCCAGCAGTGGGGGGGGCGCCTATGGAAACACCATATATTTT
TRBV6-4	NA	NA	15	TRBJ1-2	CASRDTGSSNYGYTF	TGTGCCAGCAGGGACACAGGGTCCTCTAACTATGGCTACACCTTC